This T cell receptor beta chain was profiled in a study of regulatory T cells in long-lasting Graves disease. Details on this clonotype: Its antigen is not identified.

In building TCR beta libraries, iRepertoire HTBI primers were used together with Arm-PCR of CDR3 regions. In the authors' workflow: Detected in the samples were around 59 TRBV and 14 TRBJ segments. MiXCR, run by TCRdb on the multiplex PCR reads, gives a single entry per CDR3 protein. The V and J calls follow TCRdb's processing rather than the paper's. The sample holds under 500,000 distinct CDR3 sequences; about a fifth are singletons and the top ten take 7% to 9.5%. The CDR3 is 14 residues long. Trimming removed 8 bases from V and 0 bases from J; junction bases left unmatched: 5. Germline CDR1 LNHNV, CDR2 YYDKDF (reference sequence). Time point reported: persistent/refractory GD, antithyroid drugs over 5 years with positive TRAb. Following extraction of RNA from PBMCs, that RNA was used to make the TCR library. Whole-study results and caveats: Persistent disease preferred TRBV28, TRBJ1-2 and TRBJ2-5. Persistent Graves' cases showed lower TCR diversity than newly diagnosed cases.

The sample was peripheral blood mononuclear cells (PBMCs), taken when the disease was refractory, from a patient treated with antithyroid drugs. The chain couples TRBV15 to TRBJ1-1; 8 bases fit TRBD1. This clonotype was obtained from a female donor with Graves disease. This CDR3 reads CATGDRSMNTEAFF. In DNA form, the CDR3 reads TGTGCCACCGGGGACAGGTCCATGAACACTGAAGCTTTCTTT.